A single sample is the source of the 21 T cell receptor beta chains below, sequenced in a study of control samples from healthy donors and cancer patients. The protocol was immunoSEQ multiplex PCR, while the TCRdb copy is restricted to in-frame clones and leaves out a portion. The table lists tens of thousands of clones, under 90% of them singletons, with approximately 6% in the top ten. Sequenced: blood. Receptors originate from a man between 50 and 59 years old in good health.

The chain carries TRBV19 and TRBJ1-3; D is unclear. The length of the CDR3 is 14 residues. V was clipped by 5 bases and J by 4 bases, with 12 bases between them. Germline V gene sequence: CDR1 LNHDA, CDR2 SQIVND (reference sequence). The CDR3 DNA reads as TGTGCCAGTAGTCTCATACCCACAGGAAACACCATATATTTT. It yields the protein CASSLIPTGNTIYF.

The rearrangement uses TRBV11-3 and TRBJ1-4; D is unresolved. V was clipped by 5 bases and J by 1 base, with 5 bases between them. The germline CDR1 and CDR2 sequences are SGHNT and YENEEA. The CDR3 length is 13 residues. This CDR3 reads CASSLVTNEKLFF. Written as DNA, the CDR3 is TGTGCCAGCAGCCTCGTAACTAATGAAAAACTGTTTTTT.

This sequence joins TRBV18 and TRBJ1-4, with a weak D call TRBD1 (5 bases). V lost 1 base and J 3 bases, leaving 6 bases between the germline ends. CDR1 and CDR2 (germline): KGHSH, LQKENI. This CDR3 is built from 14 residues. The CDR3 region is CASSPRQSNEKLFF. CDR3 in DNA: TGTGCCAGCTCACCACGACAGTCTAATGAAAAACTGTTTTTT.

As concerns this clone: Other DNA sequences within the sample encode an identical CDR3. The rearrangement uses TRBV3-1 (or the pseudogene TRBV3-2) and TRBJ2-7, with 8 bases lining up with TRBD1. The CDR3 covers 11 residues. V dropped 8 bases and J dropped 3; count of bases not matched to a gene: 0. Germline lookup yields CDR1 LGHDT and CDR2 YNNKEL (reference sequence). CDR3 loop: CASGQGYEQYF. For the CDR3, the DNA is TGTGCCAGCGGACAGGGCTACGAGCAGTACTTC.

The chain is built from TRBV5-1 and TRBJ1-2; the D is unclear. V lost 4 bases and J 6 bases, leaving 13 bases between the germline ends. The germline CDR1 and CDR2 sequences are SGHRS and YFSETQ. The CDR3 totals 13 residues. The CDR3 spells CASSQGPPNGYTF. The CDR3 nucleotides are TGCGCCAGCAGCCAAGGACCGCCGAATGGCTACACCTTC.

J is TRBJ1-1 and V is TRBV5-1; TRBD1 matches at 8 bases. After removal of 4 bases from V and 3 bases from J, the junction contained 11 bases not matched to a gene. Germline V gives CDR1 SGHRS, CDR2 YFSETQ. The CDR3 totals 16 residues. CDR3 region: CASSVAGTGRDTEAFF. The CDR3 DNA sequence: TGCGCCAGCAGCGTCGCCGGGACAGGAAGGGACACTGAAGCTTTCTTT.

In this sample, this clone turned up a few times. The V gene is TRBV3-1 (or the pseudogene TRBV3-2), the J gene TRBJ1-4; no clear D. The CDR3 loop spans 16 amino acids. The germline CDR1 and CDR2 sequences are LGHDT and YNNKEL (reference sequence). Trimming cost V 4 bases and J 0 bases, with 12 bases left between them. CDR3 sequence reads: CASSPSLIATNEKLFF. In nucleotides, the CDR3 is TGTGCCAGCAGCCCCTCCTTGATTGCAACTAATGAAAAACTGTTTTTT.

CDR3: CASSLAIGTTVNNEQFF. The CDR3 bases are TGTGCCAGCAGCTTGGCGATCGGGACTACTGTTAACAATGAGCAGTTCTTC. This chain uses TRBV5-5 with TRBJ2-1; TRBD2 matches 7 bases. From germline, CDR1 is SGHKS and CDR2 YYEKEE (reference sequence). The CDR3 extends over 17 amino acids. Germline trimming cut 0 bases from V and 5 bases from J; bases unmatched to any gene: 11. The whole variable domain, filled in from reference TRBV5-5 and TRBJ2-1, reads DAGVTQSPTHLIKTRGQQVTLRCSPISGHKSVSWYQQVLGQGPQFIFQYYEKEERGRGNFPDRFSARQFPNYSSELNVNALLLGDSALYLCASSLAIGTTVNNEQFFGPGTRLTVL.

V is TRBV7-9 and J is TRBJ2-3; D not certain. This CDR3 contains 12 residues. CDR1 is SEHNR and CDR2 is FQNEAQ in the germline V gene (reference sequence). The germline V and J ends were trimmed by 3 bases and 6 bases, with 7 bases remaining between them. The CDR3 nucleotides read TGTGCCAGCAGCTTCGGAGCGGATACGCAGTATTTT. Protein: CASSFGADTQYF.

CDR3 region: CASSFNGLANYNEQFF. Written as DNA, the CDR3 is TGTGCCAGCAGCTTCAATGGACTAGCGAACTACAATGAGCAGTTCTTC. V usage is TRBV14 and J usage is TRBJ2-1; 9 bases agree with TRBD2. Trimming cost V 5 bases and J 3 bases; bases outside gene matches: 8. Germline CDR1 is SGHDN and CDR2 is FVKESK. The CDR3 is made up of 16 amino acids.

This chain uses TRBV3-1 (or the pseudogene TRBV3-2) with TRBJ1-2, with 7 nucleotides matching TRBD1. CDR3 length: 13 amino acids. V lost 4 bases, J lost 4 bases, and 3 bases stayed unmatched. Per the germline V gene, CDR1 is LGHDT and CDR2 is YNNKEL (reference sequence). The CDR3 nucleotides read TGTGCCAGCAGCCGGACAGGAACCTATGGCTACACCTTC. It codes for CASSRTGTYGYTF.

This clone was found a few times. V and J are TRBV7-5 and TRBJ1-1; the D call of TRBD1 is as the table states it, not checked on the DNA. TRBV7-5 is classified as a pseudogene. The CDR3 is made up of 19 amino acids. The CDR3 DNA reads TGTGCCAGAAGCTTAGACAGGGGCGCTAAAACGACGATGAACACTGAAGCTTTCTTT. Amino acids: CARSLDRGAKTTMNTEAFF.

This chain links TRBV9 with TRBJ1-3, with D uncertain. Per the germline V gene, CDR1 is SGDLS and CDR2 is YYNGEE. This CDR3 is built from 14 residues. V shed 7 bases and J shed 4 bases, with 15 bases lying between them. The CDR3 DNA reads as TGTGCCAGCGCCGACGAGACCGCGGGAAACACCATATATTTT. It yields the protein CASADETAGNTIYF.

V usage is TRBV19 and J usage is TRBJ1-2; D not resolved. V dropped 6 bases and J dropped 6 bases, with 20 bases sitting between them. The CDR3 extends over 15 amino acids. Per germline, CDR1 LNHDA and CDR2 SQIVND (reference sequence). This CDR3 reads CASSPIPGPNDGYTF. The CDR3 region has the DNA TGTGCCAGTAGCCCCATACCGGGCCCGAACGATGGCTACACCTTC.

The V call is TRBV9, the J call TRBJ2-7; TRBD1 agrees at 9 bases. This CDR3 has 15 residues. Losses at the gene ends were 4 bases for V and 6 bases for J; bases not matched to a gene: 11. Per germline, CDR1 SGDLS and CDR2 YYNGEE. CDR3 region: CASSPALGQGGEQYF. The CDR3 DNA reads TGTGCCAGCAGCCCCGCTCTGGGACAGGGAGGCGAGCAGTACTTC.

The chain uses TRBV5-8 and TRBJ1-5; the D gene is possibly TRBD1 (6 bases). The CDR3 is 18 residues long. V was trimmed by 1 base and J by 1 base, leaving 18 bases between them. From germline, CDR1 is SGHTS and CDR2 YDEGEE. The CDR3 nucleotides are TGTGCCAGCAGCTTGTTAACCCTAAGGACAGCCAGCAATCAGCCCCAGCATTTT. Encoded protein: CASSLLTLRTASNQPQHF. Variable domain in full (rest from reference TRBV5-8 and TRBJ1-5): EAGVTQSPTHLIKTRGQQATLRCSPISGHTSVYWYQQALGLGLQFLLWYDEGEERNRGNFPPRFSGRQFPNYSSELNVNALELEDSALYLCASSLLTLRTASNQPQHFGDGTRLSIL.

V and J are TRBV5-1 and TRBJ2-1; D is uncertain. This CDR3 has 14 residues. The germline V and J ends were trimmed by 3 bases and 8 bases, with 15 bases remaining between them. CDR1 and CDR2 from the germline V gene are SGHRS and YFSETQ. CDR3 in DNA: TGCGCCAGCAGCTCCCTCCCCAGCACGGATGAGCAGTTCTTC. Protein sequence: CASSSLPSTDEQFF.

CDR3 in DNA: TGTGCCAGCAGTCGACAATACGGATCGTACGAGCAGTACTTC. This codes for CASSRQYGSYEQYF. The J gene is TRBJ2-7, the V gene TRBV27; D unclear. The CDR3 length is 14 residues. The V and J ends lost 5 bases and 4 bases respectively, with 15 bases between them. From germline, CDR1 is MNHEY and CDR2 SMNVEV (reference sequence).

The J gene is TRBJ1-2, the V gene TRBV6-6; 8 bases align to TRBD1. The V and J ends lost 7 bases and 8 bases, in that order; junction bases with no gene match: 6. The CDR3 contains 12 residues. The germline V gene encodes CDR1 MNHNY and CDR2 SVGAGI (reference sequence). This CDR3 is CASTQGADGYTF. The CDR3 DNA reads TGTGCCAGCACTCAGGGGGCCGACGGCTACACCTTC.

The rearrangement links TRBV9 to TRBJ1-1; 9 nucleotides match TRBD1. CDR1 SGDLS and CDR2 YYNGEE come from the germline V gene. The junction had 7 bases not matched to a gene; V was cut back by 3 bases and J by 1 base. This CDR3 contains 16 residues. For the CDR3, the DNA is TGTGCCAGCAGCGCTCGGACAGGGGTGACGAACACTGAAGCTTTCTTT. It codes for CASSARTGVTNTEAFF.

The chain combines TRBV18 with TRBJ2-2; D may be TRBD2 (6 bases). This CDR3 region has 16 residues. V was clipped by 4 bases and J by 1 base, with 13 bases between them. CDR1 and CDR2 from the germline V gene are KGHSH and LQKENI. CDR3 in amino acids: CASSQFAGMNTGELFF. CDR3 nucleotides: TGTGCCAGCTCACAATTCGCGGGGATGAACACCGGGGAGCTGTTTTTT.